Listed below are T cell receptor beta chains from one sample, sequenced in a study of early T cells in non-severe SARS-CoV-2 infection. MiXCR, run by TCRdb on the 5' RACE reads, gives a single entry per CDR3 protein. The sample lists tens of thousands of distinct CDR3 sequences; 7% to 8% were seen once. The sequencing input was whole blood. The receptors stem from an adult who was a healthcare worker with PCR-confirmed SARS-CoV-2 infection or an uninfected control (not recorded which). CDR3s include the opening cysteine and the closing phenylalanine or tryptophan. D genes are given only for firm matches. Clone sizes are given selectively: once, few, many, or a class where the clone is expanded.

size	D	J	V	CDR3	DNA
many	TRBD2	TRBJ2-3	TRBV4-2	CASSITSGGQAGDTQYF	TGTGCCAGCAGCATCACTAGCGGGGGGCAGGCGGGAGATACGCAGTATTTT
many	NA	TRBJ2-2	TRBV11-3	CASGSANTGELFF	TGTGCCAGCGGTAGCGCGAACACCGGGGAGCTGTTTTTT
many	NA	TRBJ2-3	TRBV5-1	CASSLGQGSDTQYF	TGCGCCAGCAGCTTGGGTCAGGGCTCAGATACGCAGTATTTT
many	NA	TRBJ1-3	TRBV7-2	CASSPLFFGNTIYF	TGTGCCAGCAGCCCGTTATTTTTTGGAAACACCATATATTTT
few	TRBD2	TRBJ2-7	TRBV5-6	CASTIAGLTGGQYEQYF	TGTGCCAGCACCATAGCAGGTTTGACGGGGGGGCAATACGAGCAGTACTTC
few	NA	TRBJ1-3	TRBV29-1	CSVEDTIGTSGNTIYF	TGCAGCGTTGAAGATACCATCGGGACTTCTGGAAACACCATATATTTT
few	NA	TRBJ1-1	TRBV29-1	CSVSRVLETEAFF	TGCAGCGTTAGCAGGGTATTGGAGACTGAAGCTTTCTTT
many	NA	TRBJ2-5	TRBV28	CASSLGSMVWIPRGTQYF	TGTGCCAGCAGTTTAGGGTCAATGGTATGGATACCAAGAGGGACCCAGTACTTC
many	NA	TRBJ2-3	TRBV7-6	CASSFEGIADTQYF	TGTGCCAGCAGCTTTGAGGGAATCGCAGATACGCAGTATTTT
many	NA	TRBJ2-5	TRBV7-2	CASSLIVRETQYF	TGTGCCAGCAGCTTGATTGTTAGAGAGACCCAGTACTTC
few	TRBD1	TRBJ2-7	TRBV7-2	CASSLGQGIRYEQYF	TGTGCCAGCAGCCTCGGACAGGGGATTCGGTACGAGCAGTACTTC
many	TRBD1	TRBJ2-7	TRBV29-1	CSVQIYRGTQSEQYF	TGCAGCGTCCAAATTTACAGGGGGACCCAGAGCGAGCAGTACTTC
NA	NA	TRBJ2-2	TRBV5-1	CASSLSGSVGELFF	TGCGCCAGCAGCTTGTCGGGGTCGGTCGGGGAGCTGTTTTTT
many	TRBD1	TRBJ2-3	TRBV25-1	CASSEASFVGTGVHF	TGTGCCAGCAGTGAGGCAAGTTTCGTAGGGACAGGGGTCCATTTT
few	TRBD2	TRBJ2-3	TRBV20-1	CSAGRGADTDTQYF	TGCAGTGCTGGGCGGGGGGCTGACACAGATACGCAGTATTTT
few	TRBD1	TRBJ1-6	TRBV7-8	CASSLQGASSPLHF	TGTGCCAGCAGCTTACAGGGGGCCAGTTCACCCCTCCACTTT
many	NA	TRBJ1-5	TRBV3-1	CASSQDLDQPQHF	TGTGCCAGCAGCCAAGATCTTGATCAGCCCCAGCATTTT